This T cell receptor (beta chain) came from a study of naive and memory T cell subsets. Two oligonucleotides, mixed equimolar, formed the beta constant-region primer covering TRBC1 and TRBC2. Ligated cDNA was amplified by four rounds of PCR with nested alpha and beta constant-region primers and SP2. TCRdb processed the UMI-ligation and nested PCR reads anew with MiXCR; each CDR3 protein has one entry. The sample contains some 31,000 distinct CDR3 sequences, around a sixth of which appear only once. Sequential positive selection took CD4 T cells first, then CD8 T cells. Cells stained for CD3, CD4, CD8, CD45RA, CD27 and viability were sorted into four CD45RA/CD27 subsets. Effector memory cells were sorted as CD45RA-CD27-, EMRA cells as CD45RA+CD27-. The CDR3 contains 12 residues. With 3 bases removed from V and 8 bases from J, the gap between germline ends came to 10 bases. Germline V gene lookup returns CDR1 SEHNR and CDR2 FQNEAQ (reference sequence).

The TCR originated in a human donor in good health. V is TRBV7-9 and J is TRBJ1-1; perhaps TRBD1 as D (6 bases). Sequencing was done on a sample of effector memory CD4+ T cells from blood. The subset here: effector memory, CD45RA- CD27-. The CDR3 loop is CASSFPGTEAFF. The CDR3 DNA is TGTGCCAGCAGCTTTCCGGGGACAGAAGCTTTCTTT. The entire variable domain, with the rest obtained from reference TRBV7-9 and TRBJ1-1, is as follows: DTGVSQNPRHKITKRGQNVTFRCDPISEHNRLYWYRQTLGQGPEFLTYFQNEAQLEKSRLLSDRFSAERPKGSFSTLEIQRTEQGDSAMYLCASSFPGTEAFFGQGTRLTVV.